Below, 7 T cell receptor beta chains from the same sample are listed, as sequenced in a study of blood T cell repertoires in COVID-19. Clones were sequenced by immunoSEQ multiplex PCR, and TCRdb holds only the in-frame ones, with some missing. This sample yields some 200,000 clones, of which 70% to 90% are seen a single time; around 2.6% belongs to the top ten. Input material: peripheral blood. These receptors all come from a man in his forties with active or convalescent COVID-19.

This chain joins TRBV5-6 and TRBJ2-1; TRBD2 agrees at 15 bases. The CDR3 has 16 residues. V lost 3 bases, J lost 4 bases, and 2 bases stayed unmatched. CDR1 and CDR2 from the germline V gene are SGHDT and YYEEEE. The chain's CDR3 is CASSSGLAGGYNEQFF. The CDR3 coding sequence is TGTGCCAGCAGCTCGGGACTAGCGGGGGGTTACAATGAGCAGTTCTTC.

The chain joins TRBV28 to TRBJ1-2; 8 nucleotides match TRBD1. Losses at the gene ends were 6 bases for V and 3 bases for J; bases not matched to a gene: 15. CDR1 is MDHEN and CDR2 is SYDVKM in the germline V gene. This CDR3 region has 17 residues. For the CDR3, the DNA is TGTGCCAGCAGCAGTGGGGCAGGGGGCCCGCTCTACTATGGCTACACCTTC. This translates into CASSSGAGGPLYYGYTF.

In its sample, this clone was seen once. The chain joins TRBV5-1 to TRBJ2-3; D unclear. Germline assignment: CDR1 SGHRS and CDR2 YFSETQ. This CDR3 spans 14 amino acids. Trimming took off 0 bases at V and 2 bases at J, with 7 bases between the two ends. CDR3 DNA: TGCGCCAGCAGCTTGGGTAGTATCACAGATACGCAGTATTTT. Protein product: CASSLGSITDTQYF.

The chain carries TRBV19 and TRBJ1-1; tentative D call: TRBD1 (6 bases). CDR1 LNHDA and CDR2 SQIVND come from the germline V gene (reference sequence). V lost 3 bases to trimming and J lost 5 bases, with 19 bases between them. This CDR3 is built from 16 residues. The CDR3 coding sequence is TGTGCCAGTAGTATTGGCGGCAGGGGAGCTGGGACTGAAGCTTTCTTT. As protein: CASSIGGRGAGTEAFF.

The chain carries TRBV18 and TRBJ2-5; D may be TRBD2 (6 bases). Germline lookup yields CDR1 KGHSH and CDR2 LQKENI. This CDR3 comprises 12 residues. The V gene lost 3 bases and the J gene lost 5 bases, with 7 bases spanning the gap. CDR3 DNA sequence: TGTGCCAGCTCACCGGAGGGGGAGACCCAGTACTTC. Its translation is CASSPEGETQYF.

The J gene is TRBJ2-1, the V gene TRBV2, with 9 nucleotides matching TRBD2. Germline-derived CDR1 and CDR2 are SNHLY and FYNNEI. The V segment lost 11 bases and the J segment 0 bases; nucleotides outside the gene matches: 8. The CDR3 contains 15 residues. The chain's CDR3 is CAGLGSGGSYNEQFF. The CDR3, as DNA: TGTGCCGGCCTAGGTAGCGGGGGCTCCTACAATGAGCAGTTCTTC.

The chain employs TRBV2 and TRBJ1-1; D is ambiguous. Germline lookup yields CDR1 SNHLY and CDR2 FYNNEI. This CDR3 is 13 amino acids long. Trimming shortened V by 11 bases and J by 0 bases, and 13 bases separated the two germline ends. The CDR3 is CAGKLGVNTEAFF. The CDR3 nucleotides read TGTGCCGGGAAGCTCGGGGTGAACACTGAAGCTTTCTTT.